One sample yielded the 10 T cell receptor beta chains listed below, sequenced in a study of response to subunit inactivated influenza vaccine. A single record per CDR3 protein comes from TCRdb applying MiXCR to the RT-PCR reads. In the table there are a few hundred thousand distinct CDR3 sequences, less than 15% of which are singletons. Here the sequenced sample was PBMCs from blood, taken approximately 12 days after vaccination. The receptors were sampled from a man aged 50 to 60 who received an inactivated influenza vaccine.

The sample holds a few counts of this clonotype. The rearrangement uses TRBV6-2 or TRBV6-3 and TRBJ2-3; D perhaps matches TRBD1 (6 bases). Between the trimmed V and J ends, which lost 6 bases and 8 bases, there was a span of 18 bases. This CDR3 has 14 residues. Germline V gene sequence: CDR1 MNHEY, CDR2 SVGEGT. The CDR3 nucleotides read TGTGCCAGCAGCTCTCCTCTTACAGGGAGTACGCAGTATTTT. Amino acid sequence: CASSSPLTGSTQYF.

This clonotype was seen only a few times. The CDR3 nucleotides read TGTGCCAGCAGCTTCGCCGGGACTAGCCACAATGAGCAGTTCTTC. This translates into CASSFAGTSHNEQFF. V is TRBV5-6 and J is TRBJ2-1; 9 bases agree with TRBD2. CDR3 length: 15 amino acids. J was trimmed by 5 bases and V by 2 bases; bases with no gene match: 5. Germline CDR1 SGHDT, CDR2 YYEEEE. Supplemented by reference TRBV5-6 and TRBJ2-1, the full variable domain reads DAGVTQSPTHLIKTRGQQVTLRCSPKSGHDTVSWYQQALGQGPQFIFQYYEEEERQRGNFPDRFSGHQFPNYSSELNVNALLLGDSALYLCASSFAGTSHNEQFFGPGTRLTVL.

This clonotype has only a few counts. The chain uses TRBV18 and TRBJ1-2, with a tentative D call TRBD1 (6 bases). V lost 1 base, J lost 7 bases, and 19 bases lay in between. The CDR3 is 16 amino acids. Germline V gene sequence: CDR1 KGHSH, CDR2 LQKENI. Here the CDR3 reads CASSPRTGPDVGGYTF. The CDR3 nucleotides read TGTGCCAGCTCACCACGCACAGGGCCAGATGTAGGTGGCTACACCTTC. The full variable domain, rest sourced from reference TRBV18 and TRBJ1-2, is NAGVMQNPRHLVRRRGQEARLRCSPMKGHSHVYWYRQLPEEGLKFMVYLQKENIIDESGMPKERFSAEFPKEGPSILRIQQVVRGDSAAYFCASSPRTGPDVGGYTFGSGTRLTVV.

This clonotype was counted a few times. V gene TRBV5-1 combines with J gene TRBJ1-1; 7 positions agree with TRBD1. This CDR3 spans 13 amino acids. The junction had 11 bases not matched to a gene; V was cut back by 4 bases and J by 11 bases. Germline V CDR1 and CDR2: SGHRS, YFSETQ. The CDR3 DNA reads as TGCGCCAGCAGCCAGGCCACGACAGGGAACGCTTTCTTT. Translation gives CASSQATTGNAFF.

The chain carries TRBV7-9 and TRBJ2-3, with 7 bases aligning to TRBD1. The V and J ends lost 1 base and 2 bases, in that order; junction bases with no gene match: 6. The CDR3 sequence is 16 residues long. The germline gives CDR1 SEHNR, CDR2 FQNEAQ (reference sequence). CDR3 coding DNA: TGTGCCAGCAGCTTAGTTGCAGGGGGTACCACAGATACGCAGTATTTT. This sequence encodes CASSLVAGGTTDTQYF.

This clonotype appeared a few times. This chain uses TRBV12-3 or TRBV12-4 with TRBJ2-5, with TRBD2 matching over 8 bases. This CDR3 has 15 amino acids. V was pared by 8 bases and J by 5 bases, with 13 bases of the junction left unmatched. The CDR3: CASGRSGGMMETQYF. Here the CDR3 DNA reads TGTGCCAGCGGACGGAGCGGGGGAATGATGGAGACCCAGTACTTC.

The V gene is TRBV10-3, the J gene TRBJ1-2, with TRBD1 as a possible D gene (5 bases). V dropped 0 bases and J dropped 10 bases, with 18 bases sitting between them. Germline lookup yields CDR1 ENHRY and CDR2 SYGVKD. The CDR3 has 15 residues. CDR3 coding DNA: TGTGCCATCAGTGAGTCAAAGGCAGGAGGGGACCTCTACACCTTC. Translated, it gives CAISESKAGGDLYTF.

This clonotype has a handful of counts. J is TRBJ2-3 and V is TRBV12-3 or TRBV12-4, with 7 positions matching TRBD1. The length of the CDR3 is 14 residues. The V and J ends lost 2 bases and 4 bases, in that order; junction bases with no gene match: 3. CDR3 coding DNA: TGTGCCAGCAGTTTATACAGGGGTCCAGATACGCAGTATTTT. Amino acid sequence: CASSLYRGPDTQYF.

The sample holds a few counts of this clonotype. The chain links TRBV18 to TRBJ1-5; unclear D gene. The CDR3 length is 13 residues. Germline CDR1 KGHSH, CDR2 LQKENI. The V gene lost 6 bases and the J gene lost 7 bases, with 13 bases spanning the gap. CDR3 coding DNA: TGTGCCAGCTCTGCGCTTCTGGGCCAGCCCCAGCATTTT. Amino acids: CASSALLGQPQHF. The variable domain in full, completed from reference TRBV18 and TRBJ1-5, reads NAGVMQNPRHLVRRRGQEARLRCSPMKGHSHVYWYRQLPEEGLKFMVYLQKENIIDESGMPKERFSAEFPKEGPSILRIQQVVRGDSAAYFCASSALLGQPQHFGDGTRLSIL.

This rearrangement joins TRBV20-1 to TRBJ2-7; 8 bases are shared with TRBD1. Germline trimming cut 0 bases from V and 3 bases from J; bases unmatched to any gene: 7. This CDR3 spans 15 amino acids. Germline V gene lookup returns CDR1 DFQATT and CDR2 SNEGSKA (reference sequence). This chain's CDR3 is CSAREMTGDIYEQYF. DNA for the CDR3: TGCAGTGCTAGAGAGATGACAGGGGATATCTACGAGCAGTACTTC.